Here is one T cell receptor beta chain with its context. What it recognizes is unknown. The record originates from a study of T cell repertoires in cytomegalovirus infection. The overall study: Well-studied HLA-B-restricted CMV epitopes were used in the study alongside recently identified HLA-C-restricted ones. It can be stated that public TCR beta signatures indicated CMV infection as well as a matching HLA type.

This CDR3 region has 16 residues. Looked up from germline, CDR1 is MNHNY and CDR2 is SVGAGI (reference sequence). The V gene lost 6 bases and the J gene lost 6 bases, with 20 bases spanning the gap. TCRdb used MiXCR to reprocess the reads, holding one entry per CDR3 protein. Of fewer than 900,000 distinct CDR3 sequences listed, approximately 32% are singletons. Findings and caveats of the study: In two of eight donors, the top clonotype was HLA-C-restricted CMV-specific. The cumulative frequency of public TCR beta families identified carriers of CMV plus the relevant HLA.

This TCR came from a human donor in good health (CMV status not recorded). Some clones in this sample may be carry-over from other donors' samples. V usage is TRBV6-6 and J usage is TRBJ2-2, with a weak D call TRBD1 (6 bases). Sequencing was performed on cultured CD8+ T cells from PBMCs, taken from culture after CMV antigen stimulation. The CDR3 here is CASRASGTAGAGELFF. The CDR3 nucleotides read TGTGCCAGCAGGGCTTCCGGGACGGCAGGGGCCGGGGAGCTGTTTTTT.